The rows below give T cell receptor beta chains drawn from one sample of a study of blood T cell repertoires in COVID-19. Only in-frame clones appear in the TCRdb table, and some are missing; sequencing was by immunoSEQ multiplex PCR. The sample has 25,000 or so clones; about 85% are singletons. Sequenced: peripheral blood. These receptors originate from a man between 65 and 85 years old with acute or convalescent COVID-19. Each CDR3 is given with its conserved first and last residue. D genes are given only for firm matches. For some rows the clone size is stated as once, few or many, or as a class when expanded; others skip it.

v_call: TRBV5-1; clone_size: .; d_call: TRBD1; j_call: TRBJ1-1; cdr3_nt: TGCGCCAGCAGCTTGGGACAGGGGGATTTGAACACTGAAGCTTTCTTT; cdr3_aa: CASSLGQGDLNTEAFF
v_call: TRBV18; clone_size: .; d_call: .; j_call: TRBJ1-4; cdr3_nt: TGTGCCAGCTCAGGAGGGCTCGGTAATGAAAAACTGTTTTTT; cdr3_aa: CASSGGLGNEKLFF
v_call: TRBV19; clone_size: .; d_call: .; j_call: TRBJ2-7; cdr3_nt: TGTGCCAGTAGTCGGCATGGAGCCTACGAGCAGTACTTC; cdr3_aa: CASSRHGAYEQYF
v_call: TRBV7-9; clone_size: .; d_call: TRBD1; j_call: TRBJ1-3; cdr3_nt: TGTGCCAGCAGCCAAGGACAGGCCGGCAGGAACACCATATATTTT; cdr3_aa: CASSQGQAGRNTIYF
v_call: TRBV7-5; clone_size: .; d_call: .; j_call: TRBJ2-2; cdr3_nt: TGTGTCAGAAGCCTTGCCCGGGACAGGGGTAAAAACACCGGGGAGCTGTTTTTT; cdr3_aa: CVRSLARDRGKNTGELFF
v_call: TRBV5-1; clone_size: .; d_call: .; j_call: TRBJ2-3; cdr3_nt: TGCGCCAGCAGCTTTGGGGCGGCCAGGGATACGCAGTATTTT; cdr3_aa: CASSFGAARDTQYF
v_call: TRBV5-6; clone_size: few; d_call: .; j_call: TRBJ2-3; cdr3_nt: TGTGCCAGCAGCCCGACTAGGGGGGGTTGGACAGATACGCAGTATTTT; cdr3_aa: CASSPTRGGWTDTQYF
v_call: TRBV4-2; clone_size: .; d_call: .; j_call: TRBJ2-4; cdr3_nt: TGTGCCAGCAGCCATACAGAGCTAGCCAAAAACATTCAGTACTTC; cdr3_aa: CASSHTELAKNIQYF
v_call: TRBV12-3/TRBV12-4; clone_size: .; d_call: .; j_call: TRBJ2-1; cdr3_nt: TGTGCCAGCAACGGAGGACGGAACGGGGAGCAGTTCTTC; cdr3_aa: CASNGGRNGEQFF
v_call: TRBV5-4; clone_size: once; d_call: .; j_call: TRBJ2-7; cdr3_nt: TGTGCCAGCAGCAGCTACAGTGGATCCTACGAGCAGTACTTC; cdr3_aa: CASSSYSGSYEQYF
v_call: TRBV6-5; clone_size: .; d_call: TRBD1; j_call: TRBJ1-5; cdr3_nt: TGTGCCAGCATCACAGGGGGCAATCAGCCCCAGCATTTT; cdr3_aa: CASITGGNQPQHF
v_call: TRBV7-2; clone_size: .; d_call: .; j_call: TRBJ2-5; cdr3_nt: TGTGCCAGCAGCCAAGGAGGGGCCCAAGAGACCCAGTACTTC; cdr3_aa: CASSQGGAQETQYF
v_call: TRBV7-2; clone_size: once; d_call: .; j_call: TRBJ1-2; cdr3_nt: TGTGCCAGCAGCTTGTCCCCTGACAGCTCCTACACCTTC; cdr3_aa: CASSLSPDSSYTF
v_call: TRBV4-1; clone_size: .; d_call: TRBD2; j_call: TRBJ2-5; cdr3_nt: TGCGCCAGCAGCCGAACTAGCGGAGCCCAAGAGACCCAGTACTTC; cdr3_aa: CASSRTSGAQETQYF
v_call: TRBV18; clone_size: few; d_call: TRBD1; j_call: TRBJ2-2; cdr3_nt: TGTGCCAGCTCATACATACCCGGGACAGGGAACACCGGGGAGCTGTTTTTT; cdr3_aa: CASSYIPGTGNTGELFF
v_call: TRBV5-5; clone_size: few; d_call: .; j_call: TRBJ1-1; cdr3_nt: TGTGCCAGCAGGTCTCTTGGGGAGGAAGCTTTCTTT; cdr3_aa: CASRSLGEEAFF
v_call: TRBV6-1; clone_size: .; d_call: .; j_call: TRBJ1-3; cdr3_nt: TGTGCCAGCAGTGAAGCGCGCAGGGACACCATATATTTT; cdr3_aa: CASSEARRDTIYF
v_call: TRBV7-2; clone_size: .; d_call: TRBD1; j_call: TRBJ1-2; cdr3_nt: TGTGCCAGCAGCGCTCCAGGGGGCCGGGGTGGCTACACCTTC; cdr3_aa: CASSAPGGRGGYTF
v_call: TRBV30; clone_size: .; d_call: TRBD2; j_call: TRBJ2-7; cdr3_nt: TGTGCCTGGAGTGTACGCGGGGGGGCCGGGCTGTACGAGCAGTACTTC; cdr3_aa: CAWSVRGGAGLYEQYF
v_call: TRBV5-1; clone_size: .; d_call: TRBD1; j_call: TRBJ1-2; cdr3_nt: TGCGCCAGCAGCACAGGGGCTAACTATGGCTACACCTTC; cdr3_aa: CASSTGANYGYTF
v_call: TRBV12-3/TRBV12-4; clone_size: .; d_call: .; j_call: TRBJ2-7; cdr3_nt: TGTGCCAGCAGTTTACAGGGTACCTACGAGCAGTACTTC; cdr3_aa: CASSLQGTYEQYF
v_call: TRBV29-1; clone_size: .; d_call: .; j_call: TRBJ1-5; cdr3_nt: TGCAGCGTTGGGGGGGGCGAGGGTCAGCCCCAGCATTTT; cdr3_aa: CSVGGGEGQPQHF
v_call: TRBV10-3; clone_size: .; d_call: TRBD1; j_call: TRBJ1-1; cdr3_nt: TGTGCCATTAATTTTACCCCAGGGGGCGGCACTGAAGCTTTCTTT; cdr3_aa: CAINFTPGGGTEAFF
v_call: TRBV18; clone_size: few; d_call: .; j_call: TRBJ1-1; cdr3_nt: TGTGCCAGCTCACCAAGCCCGCTCCCCTTGAACACTGAAGCTTTCTTT; cdr3_aa: CASSPSPLPLNTEAFF
v_call: TRBV30; clone_size: .; d_call: TRBD1; j_call: TRBJ1-6; cdr3_nt: TGTGCCTGGAGTAAGCCGGGACAGATGAATTCACCCCTCCACTTT; cdr3_aa: CAWSKPGQMNSPLHF
v_call: TRBV20-1; clone_size: .; d_call: TRBD2; j_call: TRBJ2-1; cdr3_nt: TGCAGTGCTAGTTTGATAACTAGCGGCTACAATGAGCAGTTCTTC; cdr3_aa: CSASLITSGYNEQFF
v_call: TRBV13; clone_size: .; d_call: .; j_call: TRBJ2-7; cdr3_nt: TGTGCCAGCAGCTTTAGGAGTATCACCTACGAGCAGTACTTC; cdr3_aa: CASSFRSITYEQYF
v_call: TRBV12-5; clone_size: .; d_call: .; j_call: TRBJ1-6; cdr3_nt: TGTGCTAGTGGTTTGGTACTCTCGCGACTAGGTCATAATTCACCCCTCCACTTT; cdr3_aa: CASGLVLSRLGHNSPLHF
v_call: TRBV6-4; clone_size: .; d_call: .; j_call: TRBJ1-6; cdr3_nt: TGTGCCAGCAGCCGTACCTACAGGGTTGGTTCACCCCTCCACTTT; cdr3_aa: CASSRTYRVGSPLHF
v_call: TRBV4-1; clone_size: .; d_call: .; j_call: TRBJ2-5; cdr3_nt: TGCGCCAGCAGCCAAGGGGGGACACAAGAGACCCAGTACTTC; cdr3_aa: CASSQGGTQETQYF
v_call: TRBV6-1; clone_size: once; d_call: TRBD1; j_call: TRBJ2-2; cdr3_nt: TGTGCCAGCAGTGGAACCGGGACAGATTTCACCGGGGAGCTGTTTTTT; cdr3_aa: CASSGTGTDFTGELFF
v_call: TRBV6-5; clone_size: once; d_call: .; j_call: TRBJ1-4; cdr3_nt: TGTGCCAGCAGTTACACCATCAGGGATTCCGATGAAAAACTGTTTTTT; cdr3_aa: CASSYTIRDSDEKLFF
v_call: TRBV4-3; clone_size: .; d_call: TRBD2; j_call: TRBJ2-1; cdr3_nt: TGCGCCAGCAGCCAAGAACCTAGCGGTAGCTCCTACAATGAGCAGTTCTTC; cdr3_aa: CASSQEPSGSSYNEQFF
v_call: TRBV19; clone_size: .; d_call: TRBD2; j_call: TRBJ2-5; cdr3_nt: TGTGCCAGCTCCGGGGGGTCGGAGACCCAGTACTTC; cdr3_aa: CASSGGSETQYF
v_call: TRBV29-1; clone_size: .; d_call: .; j_call: TRBJ2-3; cdr3_nt: TGCAGCCTCGAGGTGGTTGCTAGCACAGATACGCAGTATTTT; cdr3_aa: CSLEVVASTDTQYF
v_call: TRBV9; clone_size: .; d_call: .; j_call: TRBJ2-1; cdr3_nt: TGTGCCAGCAGCCCTACTTACAATGAGCAGTTCTTC; cdr3_aa: CASSPTYNEQFF
v_call: TRBV20-1; clone_size: .; d_call: .; j_call: TRBJ2-7; cdr3_nt: TGCAGTGCTAGATTCCAGGGCGGGCAGTACTTC; cdr3_aa: CSARFQGGQYF
v_call: TRBV28; clone_size: once; d_call: TRBD1; j_call: TRBJ1-5; cdr3_nt: TGTGCCAGCAGTTACGGGACAGGGTACGATCAGCCCCAGCATTTT; cdr3_aa: CASSYGTGYDQPQHF
v_call: TRBV5-5; clone_size: .; d_call: TRBD1; j_call: TRBJ1-4; cdr3_nt: TGTGCCAGCAGCTCGGTAGGGGACAGGCCTAATGAAAAACTGTTTTTT; cdr3_aa: CASSSVGDRPNEKLFF
v_call: TRBV19; clone_size: .; d_call: .; j_call: TRBJ2-1; cdr3_nt: TGTGCCAGTAGTCTGCCTAGCATCAATGAGCAGTTCTTC; cdr3_aa: CASSLPSINEQFF
v_call: TRBV7-2; clone_size: .; d_call: TRBD1; j_call: TRBJ1-1; cdr3_nt: TGTGCCAGCAGCTGGCAGGGGGCGCGCACTGAAGCTTTCTTT; cdr3_aa: CASSWQGARTEAFF
v_call: TRBV5-5; clone_size: .; d_call: .; j_call: TRBJ2-1; cdr3_nt: TGTGCCAGCAGCTTGGGTCGCCGGAATGAGCAGTTCTTC; cdr3_aa: CASSLGRRNEQFF
v_call: TRBV5-4; clone_size: .; d_call: .; j_call: TRBJ1-2; cdr3_nt: TGTGCCAGCAGCTTGGCAGGGCAGAAGTATGGCTACACCTTC; cdr3_aa: CASSLAGQKYGYTF
v_call: TRBV5-8; clone_size: .; d_call: .; j_call: TRBJ1-1; cdr3_nt: TGTGCCAGCAGCCCCGGGGTACCGACTTCAGCTTTCTTT; cdr3_aa: CASSPGVPTSAFF
v_call: TRBV14; clone_size: .; d_call: TRBD1; j_call: TRBJ1-1; cdr3_nt: TGTGCCAGCAGCCAGGTCCCAGGGGGACAGACTTTCTTT; cdr3_aa: CASSQVPGGQTFF
v_call: TRBV7-2; clone_size: .; d_call: .; j_call: TRBJ2-1; cdr3_nt: TGTGCCAGCAGCTACATATCGAATGAGCAGTTCTTC; cdr3_aa: CASSYISNEQFF
v_call: TRBV28; clone_size: .; d_call: TRBD1; j_call: TRBJ1-5; cdr3_nt: TGTGCCAGCAGTTCCGAACACAGGGGGATCGTCAATCAGCCCCAGCATTTT; cdr3_aa: CASSSEHRGIVNQPQHF
v_call: TRBV27; clone_size: once; d_call: TRBD2; j_call: TRBJ2-7; cdr3_nt: TGTGCCAGCAGCGACGTCCTAGCGGGAGGCGGTAGCGAGCAGTACTTC; cdr3_aa: CASSDVLAGGGSEQYF